A single sample is the source of the 30 T cell receptor beta chains below, sequenced in a study of T-cell memory formation after mild COVID-19. Each CDR3 protein gets one entry after TCRdb re-called the 5' RACE reads with MiXCR. The sample yields a few hundred thousand distinct CDR3 sequences, roughly a fifth seen once. Sequenced sample: PBMCs or a T cell subset sorted from them (not recorded which). Every receptor here comes from a man younger than 35 who had mild COVID-19 (a few samples of this study predate the infection). Cell type and time point are not known.

The chain is built from TRBV20-1 and TRBJ2-5; 7 nucleotides line up with TRBD1. The CDR3 length is 15 residues. Looked up from germline, CDR1 is DFQATT and CDR2 is SNEGSKA (reference sequence). The V and J ends lost 5 bases and 2 bases, in that order; junction bases with no gene match: 11. CDR3 DNA sequence: TGCAGTGCTTATCCGCCGGTCAGGGGGCAAGAGACCCAGTACTTC. It is translated as CSAYPPVRGQETQYF.

This rearrangement joins TRBV30 to TRBJ1-2; no reliable D call. The V gene lost 1 base and the J gene lost 4 bases, with 4 bases spanning the gap. The CDR3 is 11 residues long. Germline CDR1 is GTSNPN and CDR2 is SVGIG (reference sequence). The CDR3 bases are TGTGCCTGGAGTGGGGGCTATGGCTACACCTTC. This encodes CAWSGGYGYTF.

The CDR3 DNA reads TGTGCCAAACACACCGGGACGGGAAGCACAGATACGCAGTATTTT. Protein sequence: CAKHTGTGSTDTQYF. This chain joins TRBV2 and TRBJ2-3; D might be TRBD1 or TRBD2, each matching 5 bases. The CDR3 has 15 amino acids. The V end lost 10 bases, the J end lost 0 bases, and 17 bases lay between the germline ends. CDR1 is SNHLY, CDR2 FYNNEI, per germline.

The V and J genes are TRBV7-2 and TRBJ2-3, with TRBD2 as a possible D gene (5 bases). Germline CDR1 and CDR2: SGHTA and FQGNSA. The V and J ends lost 5 bases and 6 bases respectively, with 15 bases between them. This CDR3 is 14 amino acids long. The CDR3 bases are TGTGCCAGCAGCCTCGGACTCCCGGGCGATACGCAGTATTTT. This sequence encodes CASSLGLPGDTQYF. Based on the CDR3 plus reference TRBV7-2 and TRBJ2-3, the full variable domain is GAGVSQSPSNKVTEKGKDVELRCDPISGHTALYWYRQSLGQGLEFLIYFQGNSAPDKSGLPSDRFSAERTGGSVSTLTIQRTQQEDSAVYLCASSLGLPGDTQYFGPGTRLTVL.

This clonotype was seen more than once but under ten times. This chain joins TRBV9 and TRBJ2-3; 7 bases fit TRBD1. Looked up from germline, CDR1 is SGDLS and CDR2 is YYNGEE. With V trimmed by 4 bases and J by 3 bases, 11 bases remained unmatched. The length of the CDR3 is 16 residues. CDR3 coding DNA: TGTGCCAGCAGCCTCCGAGGGGACAGAAGTACAGATACGCAGTATTTT. Translating gives CASSLRGDRSTDTQYF.

This rearrangement joins TRBV5-5 to TRBJ1-2; 7 bases match TRBD1. This CDR3 is 14 amino acids long. V was clipped by 4 bases and J by 4 bases; unmatched bases: 7. Germline V lookup: CDR1 SGHKS, CDR2 YYEKEE (reference sequence). The CDR3 loop is CASSLGTASYGYTF. The CDR3 DNA sequence: TGTGCCAGCAGCCTTGGGACAGCGAGCTATGGCTACACCTTC.

This clonotype was seen a few times. The chain employs TRBV27 and TRBJ2-3; D gene unclear. The CDR3 consists of 16 residues. The germline V gene has CDR1 MNHEY and CDR2 SMNVEV (reference sequence). With 6 bases removed from V and 2 bases from J, the gap between germline ends came to 18 bases. CDR3 DNA: TGTGCCAGCAGGCATAGGCCTCAGCCACTCACAGATACGCAGTATTTT. This codes for CASRHRPQPLTDTQYF.

The chain combines TRBV20-1 with TRBJ2-1; D is uncertain. Germline values: CDR1 DFQATT, CDR2 SNEGSKA (reference sequence). Trimming took off 1 base at V and 7 bases at J, with 14 bases between the two ends. The CDR3 has 14 amino acids. In nucleotides, the CDR3 is TGCAGTGCTAGAGCGGGTCCATTGTTTAATGAGCAGTTCTTC. Its translation: CSARAGPLFNEQFF.

This clonotype has ten or more counts. The V gene is TRBV28, the J gene TRBJ2-1; D uncertain. Trimming stripped 1 base from V and 0 bases from J, with 10 bases between. The germline gives CDR1 MDHEN, CDR2 SYDVKM. The length of the CDR3 is 16 residues. CDR3 coding DNA: TGTGCCAGCAGTTTATCCGGACCAAGCTCCTACAATGAGCAGTTCTTC. Protein: CASSLSGPSSYNEQFF.

The V gene is TRBV5-4, the J gene TRBJ2-1, with TRBD2 identical over 9 bases. Germline values: CDR1 SGHNT, CDR2 YYREEE (reference sequence). The CDR3 is made up of 12 amino acids. Trimming cost V 5 bases and J 11 bases; bases outside gene matches: 5. DNA of the CDR3: TGTGCCAGCAGTGGAAGCGGGGGGAAGCAGTTCTTC. Amino acids: CASSGSGGKQFF.

This chain uses TRBV4-3 with TRBJ2-1; 7 positions match TRBD2. CDR3 length: 16 amino acids. The trim removed 1 base at V and 0 bases at J, leaving 3 bases unmatched. The germline V gene has CDR1 LGHNA and CDR2 YSLEER. The CDR3 loop is CASSQGLAYSYNEQFF. CDR3 in DNA: TGCGCCAGCAGCCAAGGACTAGCCTACTCCTACAATGAGCAGTTCTTC.

The chain employs TRBV7-9 and TRBJ1-5, with D hard to call. V was trimmed by 3 bases and J by 9 bases, leaving 15 bases between them. The CDR3 runs 14 residues. CDR1 and CDR2 (germline): SEHNR, FQNEAQ (reference sequence). DNA for the CDR3: TGTGCCAGCAGCTTGGCGGTCCAGGATGGGCCCCAGCATTTT. It yields the protein CASSLAVQDGPQHF. Combining the CDR3 with reference TRBV7-9 and TRBJ1-5 gives the whole variable domain DTGVSQNPRHKITKRGQNVTFRCDPISEHNRLYWYRQTLGQGPEFLTYFQNEAQLEKSRLLSDRFSAERPKGSFSTLEIQRTEQGDSAMYLCASSLAVQDGPQHFGDGTRLSIL.

CDR3 coding DNA: TGTGCCAGCAGCTTAAGCAGTGGCCGCTACGAGCAGTACTTC. Translating gives CASSLSSGRYEQYF. The rearrangement links TRBV7-8 to TRBJ2-7; D is undetermined. CDR1 and CDR2 (germline): SGHVS, FQNEAQ. V dropped 2 bases and J dropped 3 bases, with 11 bases sitting between them. This CDR3 has 14 amino acids.

The gene calls are TRBV7-9 and TRBJ1-5; tentatively, D is TRBD1 (6 bases). The CDR3 is made up of 18 amino acids. Germline CDR1 reads SEHNR; CDR2 reads FQNEAQ (reference sequence). V was clipped by 1 base and J by 0 bases, with 16 bases between them. CDR3 nucleotide sequence: TGTGCCAGCAGCTTAGGGGGGGCAAGTGGTTATAGCAATCAGCCCCAGCATTTT. Protein: CASSLGGASGYSNQPQHF.

This clonotype was counted only a few times. The gene calls are TRBV4-1 and TRBJ1-1; 7 bases align to TRBD1. Germline V gene lookup returns CDR1 MGHRA and CDR2 YSYEKL. The trim removed 8 bases at V and 3 bases at J, leaving 12 bases unmatched. The CDR3 extends over 15 amino acids. CDR3 nucleotide sequence: TGCGCCAGCCGAAGGCGACAGGGTACGGACACTGAAGCTTTCTTT. Amino acids: CASRRRQGTDTEAFF.

This clonotype has a handful of counts. The rearrangement joins TRBV20-1 to TRBJ2-3; D may be TRBD1 (6 bases). Germline V gene sequence: CDR1 DFQATT, CDR2 SNEGSKA (reference sequence). This CDR3 has 13 amino acids. V was shortened by 5 bases and J by 5 bases, with 14 bases between the two germline ends. The DNA of the CDR3 is TGCAGTGCTTACGCAACAGGGAAAGATACGCAGTATTTT. This codes for CSAYATGKDTQYF.

The genes are TRBV20-1 and TRBJ1-1; D possibly corresponds to TRBD1 (5 bases). The CDR3 length is 13 residues. Per germline, CDR1 DFQATT and CDR2 SNEGSKA (reference sequence). V lost 2 bases, J lost 7 bases, and 14 bases lay in between. The CDR3 region has the DNA TGCAGTGCTAGACAGCAGGGAATGGTTGAAGCTTTCTTT. This codes for CSARQQGMVEAFF.

The gene calls are TRBV18 and TRBJ1-2; tentatively, D is TRBD1 (6 bases). Germline-derived CDR1 and CDR2 are KGHSH and LQKENI. V gave up 2 bases and J gave up 6 bases, with 10 bases separating them. CDR3 length: 13 amino acids. CDR3 sequence reads: CASSPDRIHGYTF. CDR3 nucleotides: TGTGCCAGCTCACCAGACAGGATCCATGGCTACACCTTC.

This clonotype was seen only a few times. This chain links TRBV4-1 with TRBJ2-7; D gene ambiguous. V shed 0 bases and J shed 2 bases, with 11 bases lying between them. The CDR3 is 15 residues long. Germline loops: CDR1 MGHRA, CDR2 YSYEKL. The CDR3 DNA sequence: TGCGCCAGCAGCCAAGATCTTCCAGGCCCCTACGAGCAGTACTTC. Residues: CASSQDLPGPYEQYF.

The chain employs TRBV2 and TRBJ2-7; 7 nucleotides agree with TRBD2. Germline V gives CDR1 SNHLY, CDR2 FYNNEI. The CDR3 is 13 amino acids. J lost 1 base, V lost 5 bases, and 2 bases had no gene match. CDR3 in amino acids: CASSPGRSYEQYV. CDR3 nucleotides: TGTGCCAGCAGTCCCGGGAGGTCCTACGAGCAGTACGTC.

This rearrangement joins TRBV5-1 to TRBJ2-7, with a weak D call TRBD2 (6 bases). Trimming stripped 5 bases from V and 5 bases from J, with 14 bases between. From germline, CDR1 is SGHRS and CDR2 YFSETQ. There are 13 residues in the CDR3. In nucleotides, the CDR3 is TGCGCCAGCAGTTTAGGGTCGGGGGACGAGCAGTACGTC. Its translation is CASSLGSGDEQYV.

This clonotype was seen more than once but under ten times. The rearrangement uses TRBV6-1 and TRBJ1-2, with a possible D match to TRBD1 (6 bases). The germline V and J ends were trimmed by 5 bases and 4 bases, with 17 bases remaining between them. CDR1 and CDR2 from the germline V gene are MNHNS and SASEGT. This CDR3 comprises 15 residues. Written as DNA, the CDR3 is TGTGCCAGCAGTAAAGGGGGACCGACGTCCTATGGCTACACCTTC. Translation: CASSKGGPTSYGYTF.

The V and J genes are TRBV7-6 and TRBJ1-5; D gene ambiguous. This CDR3 has 12 amino acids. Trimming left V 3 bases short and J 6 bases short, with 6 bases between. The V gene's germline CDR1 is SGHVS and CDR2 FNYEAQ. The CDR3 nucleotides read TGTGCCAGCAGCTTCCAGTCTCAGCCCCAGCATTTT. Translated: CASSFQSQPQHF.

This clonotype was observed a handful of times. This chain uses TRBV11-2 with TRBJ2-3; D gene unclear. V was clipped by 11 bases and J by 0 bases, with 12 bases between them. Per germline, CDR1 SGHAT and CDR2 FQNNGV. The CDR3 spans 13 residues. CDR3 nucleotides: TGTGCCGGGCTAGGTACTAGCACAGATACGCAGTATTTT. Translated: CAGLGTSTDTQYF.

The rearrangement links TRBV6-8 to TRBJ2-7; TRBD2 might be the D (6 bases). This CDR3 is built from 17 residues. The V end lost 4 bases, the J end lost 2 bases, and 21 bases lay between the germline ends. Per germline, CDR1 MNHGY and CDR2 SAAAGT. The CDR3 sequence is CASSSLRGEKRAYEQYV. In DNA form, the CDR3 reads TGTGCCAGCAGTTCCCTACGCGGGGAGAAGAGGGCCTACGAGCAGTACGTC.

This clonotype was observed many times. The chain employs TRBV3-1 and TRBJ1-5, with D perhaps TRBD1 (5 bases). The CDR3 contains 16 residues. Per the germline V gene, CDR1 is LGHDT and CDR2 is YNNKEL (reference sequence). Between the trimmed V and J ends, which lost 1 base and 0 bases, there was a span of 10 bases. The DNA for the CDR3 is TGTGCCAGCAGCCAAGGAGGGACGGGTAGCAATCAGCCCCAGCATTTT. As protein: CASSQGGTGSNQPQHF. Full variable domain (outside the CDR3, taken from reference TRBV3-1 and TRBJ1-5): DTAVSQTPKYLVTQMGNDKSIKCEQNLGHDTMYWYKQDSKKFLKIMFSYNNKELIINETVPNRFSPKSPDKAHLNLHINSLELGDSAVYFCASSQGGTGSNQPQHFGDGTRLSIL.

The genes are TRBV6-1 and TRBJ1-2; the D is unclear. The V end was cut by 0 bases, the J end by 5 bases, with 16 bases between. Germline assignment: CDR1 MNHNS and CDR2 SASEGT. The CDR3 has 16 amino acids. The CDR3 sequence: CASSEAWQAGPYGYTF. The DNA for the CDR3 is TGTGCCAGCAGTGAAGCTTGGCAGGCTGGGCCATATGGCTACACCTTC.

This clonotype has only a few counts. This sequence joins TRBV20-1 and TRBJ2-1; 9 nucleotides line up with TRBD2. The V segment lost 5 bases and the J segment 4 bases; nucleotides outside the gene matches: 9. The CDR3 is 15 amino acids. The V gene's germline CDR1 is DFQATT and CDR2 SNEGSKA (reference sequence). The CDR3, as DNA: TGCAGTGCTGGCTTGGGCGGGGGGGGTTACAATGAGCAGTTCTTC. It codes for CSAGLGGGGYNEQFF.

This clonotype was seen a few times. The J gene is TRBJ1-4, the V gene TRBV7-9; 7 bases are a match to TRBD1. Per germline, CDR1 SEHNR and CDR2 FQNEAQ (reference sequence). J gave up 8 bases and V 5 bases, and 8 bases lay outside the gene matches. The CDR3 is 14 amino acids. The CDR3 spells CASSPPQGEEKLFF. CDR3 bases: TGTGCCAGCAGCCCACCTCAGGGGGAGGAAAAACTGTTTTTT. Based on the CDR3 plus reference TRBV7-9 and TRBJ1-4, the full variable domain is DTGVSQNPRHKITKRGQNVTFRCDPISEHNRLYWYRQTLGQGPEFLTYFQNEAQLEKSRLLSDRFSAERPKGSFSTLEIQRTEQGDSAMYLCASSPPQGEEKLFFGSGTQLSVL.

The chain is built from TRBV20-1 and TRBJ2-2; D might be TRBD1 (5 bases). Per the germline V gene, CDR1 is DFQATT and CDR2 is SNEGSKA (reference sequence). The CDR3 is 12 residues long. V dropped 5 bases and J dropped 3 bases, with 7 bases sitting between them. CDR3 in DNA: TGCAGTGCTTCGACAGACACCGGGGAGCTGTTTTTT. Protein product: CSASTDTGELFF.